This T cell receptor (beta chain) was captured in a study of Ad26.COV2.S vaccination and SARS-CoV-2 variants. This clone showed up just once. Treatment denoted: some 19 received Ad26.COV2.S at low or high dose, single or two shots; 5 received placebo; per-sample allocation not given. Samples were taken on day 63 after the first vaccine or placebo injection. Deletions cut 6 bases from V and 2 bases from J, with 14 bases between. This CDR3 has 15 amino acids. Germline-derived CDR1 and CDR2 are MNHEY and SMNVEV (reference sequence). Repertoires were generated with immunoSEQ multiplex PCR, while TCRdb's copy carries only in-frame clones and drops some. Of hundreds of thousands of clones in the sample, 80% to 90% are singletons; the top ten hold roughly 3.1%.

The sequence derives from a person aged 18-60 years who received the Ad26.COV2.S COVID-19 vaccine or a placebo. The chain has TRBV27 and TRBJ1-5, with D uncertain. The specimen comprised peripheral blood, sampled in a trial of Ad26.COV2.S vaccine versus placebo. CDR3 protein: CASSFGTAGNQPQHF. DNA for the CDR3: TGTGCCAGCAGCTTCGGTACAGCGGGCAATCAGCCCCAGCATTTT.